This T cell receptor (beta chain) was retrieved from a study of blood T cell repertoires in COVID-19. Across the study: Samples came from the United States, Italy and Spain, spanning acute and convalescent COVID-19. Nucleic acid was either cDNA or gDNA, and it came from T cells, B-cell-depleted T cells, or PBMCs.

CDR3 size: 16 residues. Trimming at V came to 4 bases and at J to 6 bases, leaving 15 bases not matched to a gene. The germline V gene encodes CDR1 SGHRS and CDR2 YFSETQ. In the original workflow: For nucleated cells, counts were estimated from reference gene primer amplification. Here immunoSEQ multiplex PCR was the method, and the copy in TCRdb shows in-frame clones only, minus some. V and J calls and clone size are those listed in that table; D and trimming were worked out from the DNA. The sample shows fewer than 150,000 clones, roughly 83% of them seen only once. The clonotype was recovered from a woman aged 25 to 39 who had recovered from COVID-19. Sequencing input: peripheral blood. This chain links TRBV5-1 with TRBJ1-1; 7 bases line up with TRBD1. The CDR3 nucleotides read TGCGCCAGCAGCCCCGGGGACAGACTACTCAGCTCTGAAGCTTTCTTT. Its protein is CASSPGDRLLSSEAFF.